The subject of this entry is one T cell receptor (beta chain). This clonotype showed up just a few times. Its antigen is unknown. There are no base qualities to consult, and no much larger clone falls within one base. A patient counted as having stable Graves' hyperthyroidism if no progression to ophthalmopathy occurred over 18 months of follow-up. Hyperthyroidism patients were newly diagnosed, with disease duration under 2 months, and aged 18 to 65 years. Patients with uncontrolled infections, other autoimmune diseases, pregnancy or lactation were excluded. Diagnoses relied on clinical symptoms, serum thyroxine and TRAb, thyroid ultrasound and orbital computed tomography. PBMCs were separated from roughly 10 ml of fresh peripheral blood using Ficoll-Paque density gradient centrifugation. Total RNA was extracted using Trizol reagent, and RNA quality was assessed on an Agilent 2100 Bioanalyzer. The data were taken from a study of T cells in Graves' hyperthyroidism and ophthalmopathy (dated by TCRdb to the late 2010s). Study-wide context: Peripheral blood samples were taken at initial diagnosis, before any treatment was given. A discovery cohort of about 95 patients, about 40 with Graves' ophthalmopathy and roughly 59 with stable Graves' hyperthyroidism, was used to find distinguishing TCR V-J signatures. Prospective prediction of ophthalmopathy was tested in an independent validation cohort of 18 hyperthyroidism patients and roughly 16 patients who later progressed to ophthalmopathy. For training and testing, the 100 or so patients in the discovery cohort were randomly divided in a 7:3 ratio. The study also compared thyroid tissue and blood T-cell repertoires from five or six Graves' hyperthyroidism patients. After sampling, hyperthyroidism patients received methimazole starting at 30 mg daily, and ophthalmopathy patients received high-dose intravenous methylprednisolone. According to the paper, TCR Vbeta CDR3 sequencing was carried out on over 130 peripheral blood samples, which came from fewer than 50 ophthalmopathy, around 74 hyperthyroidism and some 17 progressor patients. What the research found in general, with its limitations: Most expanded thyroid clonotypes (frequency above 0.001) were also found in blood, which suggests that blood repertoires may mirror thyroid immune responses. Ophthalmopathy was separated from stable hyperthyroidism by a 13 V-J signature model, with over 85% sensitivity and about 81% specificity obtained in cross-validation and 80%/75% obtained in testing. In validation, progression to ophthalmopathy was predicted by the model with roughly 71% sensitivity and roughly 76% specificity, a median of around 5.9 months before onset. No statistical method was used to fix the sample size in advance, and group allocation was not hidden from the investigators.

The TCR beta CDR3 regions were amplified from the RNA transcripts. The first round of RT-PCR for the TCR CDR3 was performed with the HTBI primer set and the Qiagen OneStep RT-PCR kit. Libraries were constructed in a second round of multiplex PCR, after which size selection and purification were performed. Paired-end sequencing of the libraries was performed with 100 bp reads on an Illumina HiSeq2000. The authors processed their data as follows. SOAPnuke was used to process the raw data, with reads discarded if the reads contained adapters or uncalled bases, had a mean Phred below 15, or lacked an exact constant-primer or identifier match. High-quality paired reads were merged using COPE v1.2.5, and each unique nucleotide sequence was defined as a clonotype. MiTCR v1.1 was used to align the clonotypes against IMGT TRBV, TRBD and TRBJ reference segments. The analysis included only V-J combinations with a frequency above 0.0001, which together covered over 98% of the repertoires. The TCS score was defined as the ratio of F50 (clonal expansion) to E x V (chaos), calculated using BLOSUM62-based TCRdist between CDR3 peptides within each V-J. Welch's t-statistics and random forest reduced 500 to 550 V-J features to 10 to 15, which were used in a naive Bayes classifier (R e1071). TCRdb reprocessing: public reads trimmed at Q25 with fastp, clones called with MiXCR, in-frame beta chains kept. Each entry is one CDR3 protein sequence, shown with its most common DNA and genes. None of the V and J calls come from the authors' own analysis; TCRdb made them. For this sample the table gives approximately 360,000 distinct CDR3 sequences, of which 25% were detected only once. The ten largest clones capture about 70% of the sample.

Specimen: blood. This receptor was identified in a man aged 50 to 59 with Graves' hyperthyroidism.

The sequence in DNA is TGTGCCAGCAGCGACGACAGGGGGCGCCCCAATGAGCAGTTCTTC. Its coded protein is CASSDDRGRPNEQFF. The V and J segments used are TRBV3-1 and TRBJ2-1; 10 central nucleotides agree with TRBD1. Germline trimming: 5 bases from V, 6 bases from J; junction bases outside gene matches: 7. CDR1 and CDR2 are read off the germline V gene (reference sequence) as LGHDT and YNNKEL. The CDR3 sequence holds 15 residues, the cysteine and phenylalanine included. The CDR3 DNA has 45 bases and is translated from base 1.